This note documents a single T cell receptor (beta chain) sequence. The data belong to a study of OX40 agonist ivuxolimab in advanced cancers. Study at large: Males comprised 70% to 90% of the group, whose mean age was approximately 60 years (range 23 to 79). Patients achieving partial responses numbered three: one hepatocellular carcinoma case and two cutaneous melanoma cases.

With 7 bases removed from V and 5 bases from J, the gap between germline ends came to 14 bases. Germline loops: CDR1 MNHEY, CDR2 SVGAGI. This CDR3 region has 13 residues. Only in-frame clones appear in the TCRdb table, and some are missing; sequencing was by immunoSEQ multiplex PCR. In the table there are thousands of clones, 79% of which are singletons. Specimen: CD4+ or CD8+ T cells sorted from blood, collected in a trial of the OX40 agonist ivuxolimab. This TCR was sampled from an adult with an advanced solid tumor such as melanoma, head and neck, liver or kidney cancer. This chain connects TRBV6-5 to TRBJ1-1; perhaps TRBD1 as D (6 bases). DNA for the CDR3: TGTGCCAGCAATCAGGGGTGGGGGACTGAAGCTTTCTTT. The encoded protein is CASNQGWGTEAFF.